Listed below are T cell receptor beta chains from one sample, sequenced in a study of blood T cells in healthy people across ages. TCRdb passed the 5' RACE reads through MiXCR, listing each CDR3 protein once. This sample carries some 1.1 million distinct CDR3 sequences, 35% to 40% of them seen once, and the ten largest clones take about 12%. Material for sequencing was blood. These TCRs come from a man aged 18 to 29 in good health. Both conserved end residues are part of each CDR3. D genes are given only for firm matches. Clone size is given for some rows only: seen once, a few or many times, or a class if the clone is expanded.

TRBD1 | TRBJ2-1 | few | TRBV15 | TGTGCCACCAGCAGCGGGACAGGTTTTCTTTACAATGAGCAGTTCTTC | CATSSGTGFLYNEQFF
TRBD2 | TRBJ2-3 | - | TRBV27 | TGTGCCAGCAGTTTTCGGGGGGGCCAGGATACGCAGTATTTT | CASSFRGGQDTQYF
- | TRBJ2-1 | - | TRBV20-1 | TGCAGTGCTAGAGATATGGCAGTTACCAATGAGCAGTTCTTC | CSARDMAVTNEQFF
- | TRBJ1-6 | - | TRBV20-1 | TGCAGTGCCAGAGCGGACGGCTCCTATAATTCACCCCTCCACTTT | CSARADGSYNSPLHF
- | TRBJ1-4 | - | TRBV20-1 | TGCAGTGCTAGAGATCTCGGGGGGACAACTAATGAAAAACTGTTTTTT | CSARDLGGTTNEKLFF
- | TRBJ2-3 | - | TRBV20-1 | TGCAGTGTAGGGTGGCAGGGCGGCACAGATACGCAGTATTTT | CSVGWQGGTDTQYF
- | TRBJ1-1 | - | TRBV20-1 | TGCAGTGCGGGTGATGTGGGCACTGAAGCTTTCTTT | CSAGDVGTEAFF
TRBD1 | TRBJ1-1 | - | TRBV20-1 | TGCAGTGCGGATACCGGGACAGACTACACTGAAGCTTTCTTT | CSADTGTDYTEAFF
- | TRBJ1-1 | few | TRBV12-3/TRBV12-4 | TGTGCCAGCAGCCCCCCTTCGTCCCCATACACTGAAGCTTTCTTT | CASSPPSSPYTEAFF
- | TRBJ2-3 | few | TRBV4-3 | TGCGCCAGCAGCCCCGTGGGCCGGGGGAACGCAGATACGCAGTATTTT | CASSPVGRGNADTQYF
- | TRBJ1-5 | - | TRBV20-1 | TGCAGTGCTAGTAGGGGTTTTAGCAATCAGCCCCAGCATTTT | CSASRGFSNQPQHF
- | TRBJ2-5 | few | TRBV24-1 | TGTGCCACCAGTGATTCCTACAGGGTACGGGAGACCCAGTACTTC | CATSDSYRVRETQYF
- | TRBJ1-5 | - | TRBV6-2/TRBV6-3 | TGTGCCAGCAGTTACGACTTACTCCTGGGACAGCCCCAGCATTTT | CASSYDLLLGQPQHF
TRBD1 | TRBJ1-5 | - | TRBV20-1 | TGCAGTGCTGGGGACAGGGAGAGAGGCTATAGCAATCAGCCCCAGCATTTT | CSAGDRERGYSNQPQHF
- | TRBJ1-2 | - | TRBV2 | TGTGCCAGCAGGGGGACAACCTATGGCTACACCTTC | CASRGTTYGYTF
- | TRBJ2-7 | - | TRBV3-1 | TGTGCCAGCAGCCACCCCGGGGCCCGGGTCGAGCAGTACTTC | CASSHPGARVEQYF
TRBD1 | TRBJ1-5 | - | TRBV20-1 | TGCAGTGTCAGGGGGCCGAGAACCGAGGGCAATCAGCCCCAGCATTTT | CSVRGPRTEGNQPQHF
- | TRBJ1-5 | - | TRBV2 | TGTGCCAGCAGGGGAGCACCGACGGGGAATCAGCCCCAGCATTTT | CASRGAPTGNQPQHF
TRBD1 | TRBJ2-3 | many | TRBV5-1 | TGCGCCAGCAGCCCGGGACAGGGACTTACAGATACGCAGTATTTT | CASSPGQGLTDTQYF
TRBD2 | TRBJ2-5 | once | TRBV4-3 | TGCGCCAGCAGCCAAGTAACAGCGGGGTCAGAGACCCAGTACTTC | CASSQVTAGSETQYF
- | TRBJ2-2 | - | TRBV4-1 | TGCGCCAGCAGCCAAGATTGGGCCCGACTATTCCCGAGGACCGGGGAGCTGTTTTTT | CASSQDWARLFPRTGELFF
TRBD1 | TRBJ2-3 | - | TRBV10-3 | TGTGCCATCAGAGGGACAGGGGGCCGCACAGATACGCAGTATTTT | CAIRGTGGRTDTQYF
TRBD1 | TRBJ2-5 | few | TRBV4-1 | TGCGCCAGCAGCCCCCGGGACAGGGGGCGAAGGACTAGAGAGACCCAGTACTTC | CASSPRDRGRRTRETQYF
- | TRBJ1-1 | - | TRBV12-3/TRBV12-4 | TGTGCCAGCAGTTTACGACAGCACACTGAAGCTTTCTTT | CASSLRQHTEAFF
- | TRBJ2-7 | few | TRBV27 | TGTGCCAGCGGTATTAAGGGTTCCTACGAGCAGTACTTC | CASGIKGSYEQYF
- | TRBJ2-3 | few | TRBV6-5 | TGTGCCAGCAGTTACGGGGGGCCCATAGATACGCAGTATTTT | CASSYGGPIDTQYF
- | TRBJ1-1 | - | TRBV5-6 | TGTGCCAGCAGCTTTATCGGGGTCAAGAACACTGAAGCTTTCTTT | CASSFIGVKNTEAFF
- | TRBJ1-2 | - | TRBV7-2 | TGTGCCACCATCCTCGGGGTGGGGGGCTACACCTTC | CATILGVGGYTF
- | TRBJ2-1 | - | TRBV12-3/TRBV12-4 | TGTGCCAGCAGTTTACAGGCCAGGGGCAATGAGCAGTTCTTC | CASSLQARGNEQFF
TRBD2 | TRBJ2-7 | once | TRBV20-1 | TGCAGTGCTAGAGGGGAAGCGGGGGACAACTACGAGCAGTACTTC | CSARGEAGDNYEQYF
TRBD1 | TRBJ1-2 | few | TRBV9 | TGTGCCAGCAGCGTAGAGGGACAGGGCCCTCTCTATGGCTACACCTTC | CASSVEGQGPLYGYTF
TRBD1 | TRBJ1-2 | - | TRBV4-1 | TGCGCCAGCAGCCCGGACAGGGCCGGCTATGGCTACACCTTC | CASSPDRAGYGYTF
TRBD1 | TRBJ2-2 | - | TRBV6-2/TRBV6-3 | TGTGCCAGCAACGGACAGGGTGCCACCGGGGAGCTGTTTTTT | CASNGQGATGELFF
TRBD1 | TRBJ1-2 | - | TRBV27 | TGTGCCAGTAAATTCATCGGGACAGAAACTAACTATGGCTACACCTTC | CASKFIGTETNYGYTF
TRBD2 | TRBJ2-1 | - | TRBV7-3 | TGTGCCAGCAGCTTAATCGCTAGCGGGAACCACAATGAGCAGTTCTTC | CASSLIASGNHNEQFF
TRBD1 | TRBJ1-2 | - | TRBV5-4 | TGTGCCAGCACCAAAATTCCGGGACAGGGCAACTATGGCTACACCTTC | CASTKIPGQGNYGYTF